This T cell receptor (beta chain) was retrieved from a study of molecular identifiers for immune sequencing clone quantification. Looked up from germline, CDR1 is MNHEY and CDR2 is SVGAGI. The V end lost 2 bases, the J end lost 5 bases, and 12 bases lay between the germline ends. The CDR3 consists of 14 residues. Listed TCR primers and previously described methods were used for bulk TCR libraries. One entry per CDR3 protein, called by TCRdb with MiXCR from the PCR reads. The sample carries around 470,000 distinct CDR3 sequences, over 20% recorded once. The clonotype originates from a human donor in good health. Some libraries in this study had Jurkat cell RNA spiked in. Source material: naive CD8+ T cells from blood, with Jurkat cell RNA spiked in. Subset noted: FACS-sorted CD8+CD4-CCR7+CD45RA+ naive T cells. This chain links TRBV6-5 with TRBJ2-5; D may be TRBD2 (5 bases). This CDR3 reads CASSYRLAGETQYF. Here the CDR3 DNA reads TGTGCCAGCAGTTACCGGCTAGCCGGGGAGACCCAGTACTTC.